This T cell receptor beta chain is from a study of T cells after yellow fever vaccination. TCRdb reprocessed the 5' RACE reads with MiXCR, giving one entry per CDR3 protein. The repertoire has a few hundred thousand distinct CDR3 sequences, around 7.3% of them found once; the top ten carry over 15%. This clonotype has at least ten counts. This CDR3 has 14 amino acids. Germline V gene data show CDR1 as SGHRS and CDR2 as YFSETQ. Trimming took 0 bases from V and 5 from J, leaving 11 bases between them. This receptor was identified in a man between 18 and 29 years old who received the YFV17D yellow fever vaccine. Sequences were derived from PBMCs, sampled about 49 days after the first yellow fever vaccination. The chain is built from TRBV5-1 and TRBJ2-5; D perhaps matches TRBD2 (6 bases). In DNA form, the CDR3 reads TGCGCCAGCAGCTTGGGCACTAGCCGGGAGACCCAGTACTTC. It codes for CASSLGTSRETQYF.